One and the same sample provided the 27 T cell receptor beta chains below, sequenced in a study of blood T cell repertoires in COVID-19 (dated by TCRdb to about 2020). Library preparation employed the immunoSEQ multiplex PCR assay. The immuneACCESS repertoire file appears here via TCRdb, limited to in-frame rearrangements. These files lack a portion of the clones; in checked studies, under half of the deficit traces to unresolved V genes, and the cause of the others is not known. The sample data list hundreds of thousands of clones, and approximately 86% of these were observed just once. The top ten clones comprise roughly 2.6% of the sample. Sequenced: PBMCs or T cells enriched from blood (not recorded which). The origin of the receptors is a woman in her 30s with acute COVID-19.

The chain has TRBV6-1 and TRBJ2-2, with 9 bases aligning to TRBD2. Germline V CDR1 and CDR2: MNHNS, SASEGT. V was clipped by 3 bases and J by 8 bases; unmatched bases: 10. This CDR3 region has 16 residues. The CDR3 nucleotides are TGTGCCAGCAGTGATTTGGCTAGCGGGGCGGGTGGGGAGCTGTTTTTT. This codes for CASSDLASGAGGELFF.

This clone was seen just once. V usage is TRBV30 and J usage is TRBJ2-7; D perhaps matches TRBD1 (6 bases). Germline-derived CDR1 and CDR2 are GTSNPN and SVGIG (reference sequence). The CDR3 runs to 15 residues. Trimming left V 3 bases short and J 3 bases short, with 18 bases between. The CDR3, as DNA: TGTGCCTGGAGCCAATTTACGACAGGACACTACGAGCAGTACTTC. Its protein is CAWSQFTTGHYEQYF.

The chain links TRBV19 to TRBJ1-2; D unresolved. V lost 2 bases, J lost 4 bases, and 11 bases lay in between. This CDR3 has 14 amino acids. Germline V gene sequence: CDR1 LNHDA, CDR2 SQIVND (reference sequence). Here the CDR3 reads CASSISPRAYGYTF. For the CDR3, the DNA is TGTGCCAGTAGTATAAGCCCGAGAGCCTATGGCTACACCTTC.

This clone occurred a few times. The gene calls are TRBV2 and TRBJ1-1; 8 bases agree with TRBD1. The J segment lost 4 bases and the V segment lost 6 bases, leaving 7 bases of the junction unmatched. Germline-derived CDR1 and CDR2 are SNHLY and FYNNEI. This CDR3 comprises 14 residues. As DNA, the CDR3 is TGTGCCAGCAGGGGGACAGGACGGGGCACTGAAGCTTTCTTT. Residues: CASRGTGRGTEAFF.

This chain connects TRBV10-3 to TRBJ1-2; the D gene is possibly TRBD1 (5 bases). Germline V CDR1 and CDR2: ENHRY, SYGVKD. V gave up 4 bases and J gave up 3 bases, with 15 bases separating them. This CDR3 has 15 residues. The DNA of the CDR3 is TGTGCCATCAGTGCCAAAATGGGCAGGGACTATGGCTACACCTTC. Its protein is CAISAKMGRDYGYTF.

CDR3: CASSFGQLNTEAFF. DNA for the CDR3: TGTGCCAGCAGTTTTGGGCAATTGAACACTGAAGCTTTCTTT. This chain connects TRBV27 to TRBJ1-1; D remains unclear. Trimming removed 3 bases from V and 0 bases from J, with 8 bases in between. This CDR3 region has 14 residues. The V gene's germline CDR1 is MNHEY and CDR2 SMNVEV (reference sequence).

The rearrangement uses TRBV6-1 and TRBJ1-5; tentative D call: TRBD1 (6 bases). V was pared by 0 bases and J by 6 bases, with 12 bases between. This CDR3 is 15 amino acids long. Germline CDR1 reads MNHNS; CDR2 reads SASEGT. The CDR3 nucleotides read TGTGCCAGCAGTGAAGCGCCAGGGGCCGGTCAGCCCCAGCATTTT. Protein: CASSEAPGAGQPQHF.

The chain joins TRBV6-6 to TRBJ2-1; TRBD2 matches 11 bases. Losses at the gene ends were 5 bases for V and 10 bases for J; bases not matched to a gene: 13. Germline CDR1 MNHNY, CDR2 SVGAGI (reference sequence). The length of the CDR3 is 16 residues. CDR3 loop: CASSRETSGAGGEQFF. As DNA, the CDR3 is TGTGCCAGCAGTCGAGAGACTAGCGGGGCCGGGGGAGAGCAGTTCTTC.

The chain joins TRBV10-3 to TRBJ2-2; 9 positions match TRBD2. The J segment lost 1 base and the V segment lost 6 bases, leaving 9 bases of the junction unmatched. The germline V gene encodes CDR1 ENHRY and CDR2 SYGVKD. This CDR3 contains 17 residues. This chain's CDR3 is CAIRNSPSGVNTGELFF. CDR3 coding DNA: TGTGCCATCAGAAACTCACCTAGCGGGGTGAACACCGGGGAGCTGTTTTTT.

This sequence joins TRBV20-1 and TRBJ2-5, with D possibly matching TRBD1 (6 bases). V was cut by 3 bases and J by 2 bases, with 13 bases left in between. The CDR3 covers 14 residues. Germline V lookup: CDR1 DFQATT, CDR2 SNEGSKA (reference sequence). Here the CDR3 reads CSASVSDRQETQYF. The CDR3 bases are TGCAGTGCTAGTGTGTCGGACAGACAAGAGACCCAGTACTTC.

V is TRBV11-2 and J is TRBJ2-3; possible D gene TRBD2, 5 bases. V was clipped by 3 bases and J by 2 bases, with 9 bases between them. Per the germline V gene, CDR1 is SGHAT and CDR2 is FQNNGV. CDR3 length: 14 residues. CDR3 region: CASSFGAVTDTQYF. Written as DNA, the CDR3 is TGTGCCAGCAGCTTCGGAGCGGTCACAGATACGCAGTATTTT.

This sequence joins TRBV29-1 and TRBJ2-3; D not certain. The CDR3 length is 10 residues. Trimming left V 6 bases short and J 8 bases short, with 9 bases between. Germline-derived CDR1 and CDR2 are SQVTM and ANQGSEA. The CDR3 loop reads CSVPGGTQYF. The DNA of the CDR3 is TGCAGCGTCCCCGGTGGTACGCAGTATTTT.

This chain's CDR3 is CASSSQTNPEAFF. In DNA form, the CDR3 reads TGTGCCAGCAGTTCCCAGACTAACCCTGAAGCTTTCTTT. J is TRBJ1-1 and V is TRBV7-2; D remains ambiguous. This CDR3 contains 13 residues. Per germline, CDR1 SGHTA and CDR2 FQGNSA. The V and J ends lost 6 bases and 6 bases respectively, with 14 bases between them.

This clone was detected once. The CDR3 nucleotides are TGTGCCAGTAGTAGAAAGGGGACAGGAAATGAAAAACTGTTTTTT. It codes for CASSRKGTGNEKLFF. This chain uses TRBV19 with TRBJ1-4; TRBD1 aligns across 8 bases. CDR3 length: 15 amino acids. Germline V gene data show CDR1 as LNHDA and CDR2 as SQIVND (reference sequence). V shed 4 bases, J shed 5 bases, and the junction held 6 bases outside the gene matches.

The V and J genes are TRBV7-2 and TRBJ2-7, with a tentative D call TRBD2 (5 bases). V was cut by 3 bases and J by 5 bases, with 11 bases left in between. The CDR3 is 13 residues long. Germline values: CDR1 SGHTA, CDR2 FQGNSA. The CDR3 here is CASSFEAVDEQYF. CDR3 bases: TGTGCCAGCAGCTTTGAAGCGGTCGACGAGCAGTACTTC.

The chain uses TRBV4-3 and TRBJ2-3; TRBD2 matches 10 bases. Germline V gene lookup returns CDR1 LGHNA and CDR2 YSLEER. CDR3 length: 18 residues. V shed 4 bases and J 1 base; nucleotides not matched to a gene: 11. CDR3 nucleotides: TGCGCCAGCAGCCGTCGCCTAGCGGGGGAAATAGGCACAGATACGCAGTATTTT. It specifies CASSRRLAGEIGTDTQYF.

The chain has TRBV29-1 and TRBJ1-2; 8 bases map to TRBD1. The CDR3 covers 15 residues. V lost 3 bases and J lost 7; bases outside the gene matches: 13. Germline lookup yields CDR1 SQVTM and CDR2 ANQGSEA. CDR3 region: CSVDVAWTGFGGYTF. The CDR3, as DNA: TGCAGCGTTGATGTCGCGTGGACAGGGTTTGGTGGCTACACCTTC.

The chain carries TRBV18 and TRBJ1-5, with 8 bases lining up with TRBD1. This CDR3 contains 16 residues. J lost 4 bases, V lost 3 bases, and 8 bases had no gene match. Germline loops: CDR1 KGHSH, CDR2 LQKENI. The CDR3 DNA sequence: TGTGCCAGCTCACCGGGACAGGCCGAGGGGAATCAGCCCCAGCATTTT. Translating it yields CASSPGQAEGNQPQHF.

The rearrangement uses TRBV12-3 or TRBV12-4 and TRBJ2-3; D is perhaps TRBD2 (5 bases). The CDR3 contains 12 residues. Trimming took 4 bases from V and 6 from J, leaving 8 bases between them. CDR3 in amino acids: CASSSPGDTQYF. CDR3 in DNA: TGTGCCAGCAGTTCCCCGGGGGATACGCAGTATTTT.

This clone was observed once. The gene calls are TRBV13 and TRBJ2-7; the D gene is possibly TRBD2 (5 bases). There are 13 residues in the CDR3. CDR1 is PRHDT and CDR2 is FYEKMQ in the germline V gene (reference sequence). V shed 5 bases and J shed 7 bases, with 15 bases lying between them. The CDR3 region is CASSPRSGGEQYF. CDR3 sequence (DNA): TGTGCCAGCAGCCCTCGTTCGGGCGGGGAGCAGTACTTC.

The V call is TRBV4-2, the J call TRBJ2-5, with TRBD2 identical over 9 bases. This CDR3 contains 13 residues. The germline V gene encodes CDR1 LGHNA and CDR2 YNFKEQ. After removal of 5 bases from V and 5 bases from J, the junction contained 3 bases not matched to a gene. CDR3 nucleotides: TGTGCCAGCAGCTACGGGACTAGCGAGACCCAGTACTTC. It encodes CASSYGTSETQYF.

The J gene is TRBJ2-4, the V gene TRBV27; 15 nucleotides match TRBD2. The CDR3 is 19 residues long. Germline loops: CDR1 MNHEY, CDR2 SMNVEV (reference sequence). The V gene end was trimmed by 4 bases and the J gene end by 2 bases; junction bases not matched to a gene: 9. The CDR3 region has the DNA TGTGCCAGCAGTTCGGGACTAGCGGGGGGCACCGGGTCCAAAAACATTCAGTACTTC. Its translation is CASSSGLAGGTGSKNIQYF.

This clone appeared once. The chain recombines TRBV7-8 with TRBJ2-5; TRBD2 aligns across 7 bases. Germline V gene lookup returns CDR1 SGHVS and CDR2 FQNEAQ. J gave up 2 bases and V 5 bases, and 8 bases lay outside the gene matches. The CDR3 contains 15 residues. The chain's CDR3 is CASSTRHGGQETQYF. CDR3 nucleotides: TGTGCCAGCAGCACGAGACACGGGGGGCAAGAGACCCAGTACTTC.

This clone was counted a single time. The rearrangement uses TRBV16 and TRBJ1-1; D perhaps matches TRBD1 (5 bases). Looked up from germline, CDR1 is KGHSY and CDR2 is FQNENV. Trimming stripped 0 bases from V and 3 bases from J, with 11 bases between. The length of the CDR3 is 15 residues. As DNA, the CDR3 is TGTGCCAGCAGCCAATCCCCAGGGTCGGACACTGAAGCTTTCTTT. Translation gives CASSQSPGSDTEAFF. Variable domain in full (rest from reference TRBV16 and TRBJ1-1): GEEVAQTPKHLVRGEGQKAKLYCAPIKGHSYVFWYQQVLKNEFKFLISFQNENVFDETGMPKERFSAKCLPNSPCSLEIQATKLEDSAVYFCASSQSPGSDTEAFFGQGTRLTVV.

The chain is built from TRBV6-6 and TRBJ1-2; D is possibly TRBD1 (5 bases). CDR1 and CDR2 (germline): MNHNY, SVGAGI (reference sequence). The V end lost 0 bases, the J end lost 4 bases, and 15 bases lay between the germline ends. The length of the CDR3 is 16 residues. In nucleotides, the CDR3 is TGTGCCAGCAGTTACTCGGGCAGGCGGGGGACCTATGGCTACACCTTC. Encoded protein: CASSYSGRRGTYGYTF.

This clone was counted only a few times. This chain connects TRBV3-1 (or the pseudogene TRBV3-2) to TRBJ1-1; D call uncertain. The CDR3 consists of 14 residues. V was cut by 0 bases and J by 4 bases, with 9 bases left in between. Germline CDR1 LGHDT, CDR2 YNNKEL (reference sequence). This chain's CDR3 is CASSQDPQSTEAFF. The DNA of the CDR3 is TGTGCCAGCAGCCAAGACCCACAGAGCACTGAAGCTTTCTTT.

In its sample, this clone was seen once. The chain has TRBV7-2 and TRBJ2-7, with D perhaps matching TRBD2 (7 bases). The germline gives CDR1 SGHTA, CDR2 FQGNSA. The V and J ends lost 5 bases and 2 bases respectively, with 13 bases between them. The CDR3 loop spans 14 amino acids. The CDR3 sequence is CASSPGGSTYEQYF. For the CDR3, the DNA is TGTGCCAGCAGCCCGGGGGGCTCCACCTACGAGCAGTACTTC.